These 19 T cell receptor beta chains came from one sample sequenced in a study of shared clonotypes between healthy human individuals. Repertoires were generated with immunoSEQ multiplex PCR, while TCRdb's copy carries only in-frame clones and drops some. The sample holds over a million clones, around 98.5% seen once. Sequencing was performed on naive CD4+ T cells sorted from blood. The subset here: CD45RA+ positively selected. All receptors derive from a man aged 30-40 years in good health.

The chain uses TRBV10-1 and TRBJ2-2; possible D gene TRBD2, 5 bases. CDR3 length: 14 amino acids. In germline, CDR1 is WNHNN, CDR2 SYGVQD (reference sequence). V was clipped by 3 bases and J by 1 base, with 6 bases between them. The CDR3 sequence is CASSDRGNTGELFF. The DNA of the CDR3 is TGCGCCAGCAGTGATCGGGGGAACACCGGGGAGCTGTTTTTT.

In regard to this clone: This CDR3 is also generated by other DNA sequences in the sample. The chain carries TRBV11-2 and TRBJ2-3; D not certain. V was trimmed by 5 bases and J by 6 bases, leaving 9 bases between them. The CDR3 consists of 12 residues. The germline V gene has CDR1 SGHAT and CDR2 FQNNGV. CDR3 DNA sequence: TGTGCCAGCAGCCTAAACACCGATACGCAGTATTTT. It specifies CASSLNTDTQYF.

About this clone: Without the conserved terminal phenylalanine or tryptophan, this CDR3 likely stems from a read error. No DNA is shown, since the ends of the CDR3 on it are uncertain; the CDR3 is the one TCRdb lists. The chain combines TRBV20-1 with TRBJ2-7; no DNA check was done on the table's D call, TRBD1. The CDR3 length equals 9 residues, ends included. Germline CDR1 DFQATT, CDR2 SNEGSKA (reference sequence). CDR3 sequence reads: CSARAPQVI.

CDR3 sequence: CSVETRDEQFF. The CDR3 nucleotides read TGCAGCGTGGAAACCCGCGATGAGCAGTTCTTC. The V and J genes are TRBV29-1 and TRBJ2-1, with D unresolved. Germline V gene data show CDR1 as SQVTM and CDR2 as ANQGSEA. V shed 6 bases and J shed 8 bases, with 11 bases lying between them. CDR3 length equals 11 residues.

J is TRBJ2-1 and V is TRBV19; D perhaps matches TRBD2 (6 bases). V lost 5 bases to trimming and J lost 7 bases, with 21 bases between them. The CDR3 contains 16 residues. Germline CDR1 and CDR2: LNHDA and SQIVND (reference sequence). CDR3 loop: CASSSRPGLKRNEQFF. The CDR3 bases are TGTGCCAGTAGTTCGAGGCCGGGACTGAAGAGGAATGAGCAGTTCTTC.

This sequence joins TRBV10-2 and TRBJ2-1, with TRBD2 identical over 13 bases. The germline gives CDR1 WSHSY, CDR2 SAAADI. With 7 bases clipped from V and 4 bases from J, the junction kept 4 bases outside the gene matches. The CDR3 length is 15 residues. The CDR3 DNA follows: TGCGCCAGCACCGGGACTAGCGGGGTATACAATGAGCAGTTCTTC. This gives the protein CASTGTSGVYNEQFF.

The V call is TRBV19, the J call TRBJ2-5, with a tentative D call TRBD2 (6 bases). The ends were cut back, 4 bases at V and 5 bases at J, with 20 bases in the middle. The CDR3 is 16 amino acids. Germline V lookup: CDR1 LNHDA, CDR2 SQIVND (reference sequence). DNA for the CDR3: TGTGCCAGTAGTAAAATAACCGGGACGGGAGCGGAGACCCAGTACTTC. Encoded protein: CASSKITGTGAETQYF.

The V and J genes are TRBV5-4 and TRBJ2-5; D not resolved. The CDR3 loop spans 13 amino acids. The V end was cut by 2 bases, the J end by 5 bases, with 10 bases between. Germline CDR1 is SGHNT and CDR2 is YYREEE (reference sequence). CDR3 sequence: CASSLNQRETQYF. Written as DNA, the CDR3 is TGTGCCAGCAGCTTAAACCAGCGCGAGACCCAGTACTTC.

As to this clone: Other DNA sequences of this sample code for an identical CDR3. J is TRBJ1-5 and V is TRBV5-1; 10 bases align to TRBD1. V gave up 4 bases and J gave up 5 bases; unmatched junction bases: 3. Germline V gene sequence: CDR1 SGHRS, CDR2 YFSETQ. This CDR3 spans 14 amino acids. Here the CDR3 reads CASSRGTGDQPQHF. In DNA form, the CDR3 reads TGCGCCAGCAGCCGCGGGACAGGGGATCAGCCCCAGCATTTT.

This chain joins TRBV5-1 and TRBJ2-2; D unresolved. The CDR3 runs 15 residues. The V and J ends lost 0 bases and 1 base respectively, with 7 bases between them. The germline V gene has CDR1 SGHRS and CDR2 YFSETQ. CDR3 residues: CASSLEHLNTGELFF. The CDR3 DNA sequence: TGCGCCAGCAGCTTGGAACACCTGAACACCGGGGAGCTGTTTTTT.

The gene calls are TRBV28 and TRBJ2-7, with D perhaps assigned TRBD1 or TRBD2 (5 bases each). Trimming pared 5 bases from V and 0 bases from J, leaving 17 bases between. The CDR3 has 16 amino acids. CDR1 MDHEN and CDR2 SYDVKM come from the germline V gene. The CDR3 is CASSPRDLRSSYEQYF. Here the CDR3 DNA reads TGTGCCAGCAGTCCCCGGGACCTGAGGAGCTCCTACGAGCAGTACTTC.

The chain joins TRBV19 to TRBJ1-2; D may be TRBD1 (6 bases). Germline V gene sequence: CDR1 LNHDA, CDR2 SQIVND (reference sequence). The CDR3 contains 16 residues. V lost 4 bases and J 2 bases, leaving 17 bases between the germline ends. The CDR3 is CASSRVGGGANYGYTF. CDR3 nucleotides: TGTGCCAGTAGTAGAGTTGGTGGGGGCGCGAACTATGGCTACACCTTC.

Concerning this clone: One junction end disagrees with the germline gene, perhaps due to a read error. V is TRBV7-7 and J is TRBJ2-3; 14 bases align to TRBD2. CDR3 size: 17 residues. Germline V lookup: CDR1 SSHAT, CDR2 FNYEAQ (reference sequence). As DNA, the CDR3 is TGTGCTAGCAGCGAATCGGGACTAGCGGGAGCCCCAGATACGCAGTATTTT. Amino acid sequence: CASSESGLAGAPDTQYF. Variable domain in full (rest from reference TRBV7-7 and TRBJ2-3): GAGVSQSPRYKVTKRGQDVTLRCDPISSHATLYWYQQALGQGPEFLTYFNYEAQPDKSGLPSDRFSAERPEGSISTLTIQRTEQRDSAMYRCASSESGLAGAPDTQYFGPGTRLTVL.

The V call is TRBV10-1, the J call TRBJ2-3; D is ambiguous. Trimming took 4 bases from V and 4 from J, leaving 6 bases between them. The germline CDR1 and CDR2 sequences are WNHNN and SYGVQD (reference sequence). The CDR3 has 12 amino acids. DNA of the CDR3: TGCGCCAGCAGTGGGGCATCAGATACGCAGTATTTT. This sequence encodes CASSGASDTQYF.

The sample holds one count of this clone. J is TRBJ1-4 and V is TRBV6-1; no firm D call. CDR1 is MNHNS, CDR2 SASEGT, per germline. Trimming removed 1 base at V and 10 bases at J, with 10 bases between. The CDR3 is 13 residues long. DNA of the CDR3: TGTGCCAGCAGTGAAGGCCCGGAGGTAAAACTGTTTTTT. Its translation: CASSEGPEVKLFF.

The CDR3 DNA reads TGTGCCAGCCGACGGACTCCCAATCAGCCCCAGCATTTT. It yields the protein CASRRTPNQPQHF. The rearrangement uses TRBV27 and TRBJ1-5; no clear D. From germline, CDR1 is MNHEY and CDR2 SMNVEV (reference sequence). V gave up 8 bases and J gave up 3 bases, with 11 bases separating them. The CDR3 has 13 amino acids.

The rearrangement joins TRBV5-5 to TRBJ1-2, with D unclear. The V end was cut by 2 bases, the J end by 4 bases, with 3 bases between. The length of the CDR3 is 11 residues. Looked up from germline, CDR1 is SGHKS and CDR2 is YYEKEE (reference sequence). The CDR3 protein is CASSFPYGYTF. Here the CDR3 DNA reads TGTGCCAGCAGCTTCCCCTATGGCTACACCTTC. The entire variable domain, with the rest obtained from reference TRBV5-5 and TRBJ1-2, is as follows: DAGVTQSPTHLIKTRGQQVTLRCSPISGHKSVSWYQQVLGQGPQFIFQYYEKEERGRGNFPDRFSARQFPNYSSELNVNALLLGDSALYLCASSFPYGYTFGSGTRLTVV.

The chain's CDR3 is CASSYIQGYGYTF. Here the CDR3 DNA reads TGTGCCAGCAGTTACATACAGGGCTATGGCTACACCTTC. This chain connects TRBV6-5 to TRBJ1-2; weak D call: TRBD1 (6 bases). Germline V gene lookup returns CDR1 MNHEY and CDR2 SVGAGI. The CDR3 is 13 amino acids. V lost 2 bases to trimming and J lost 4 bases, with 8 bases between them.

The chain carries TRBV5-1 and TRBJ2-1, with 8 bases that match TRBD2. This CDR3 is 13 amino acids long. Germline trimming cut 6 bases from V and 14 bases from J; bases unmatched to any gene: 13. Germline values: CDR1 SGHRS, CDR2 YFSETQ. The CDR3 DNA sequence: TGCGCCAGCAAACCGGGACTAGAGGGTTCGGAGTTCTTC. Protein product: CASKPGLEGSEFF.